Described below is a single T cell receptor beta chain sequence and its context. What antigen it recognizes has not been identified. No qualities accompany the bases; no much larger clone lies one base away. The donors were healthy, HIV-negative adults with no recently reported acute infections or vaccinations. Only Caucasian adults living in Nashville, Tennessee, USA were represented among the donors. Magnetic negative selection was used to enrich CD4+ T cells, after which naive cells were positively selected on CD45RA and the negative fraction became the memory subset. Blood was obtained by leukapheresis, after which PBMCs were separated by Ficoll-Histopaque density gradient centrifugation and cryopreserved in liquid nitrogen vapor phase. Purity and quantity of every magnetically sorted T cell population were checked by analytical flow cytometry. From each sorted fraction, genomic DNA was isolated and quantified by UV absorbance on a Nanodrop 2000c.

This specimen comes from a study of shared clonotypes between healthy human individuals (dated by TCRdb to 2018 to 2020). For the wider study: The cohort included three men and a couple of women between 18 and 49 years of age. For each donor, CD4 naive and CD4 memory were each given three plates, CD8 naive was given two plates, and CD8 memory was given one plate. Blood TCR repertoires of five healthy adults were deeply sequenced to estimate repertoire size and the extent of clonotype sharing between individuals. Different laboratories and diverse techniques were used to prepare libraries and sequence TCR repertoires, to increase sequencing depth and limit assay-specific biases. Per donor, leukapheresis produced somewhere between about 0.8 and 9 billion PBMCs. Points the paper makes about the study in general: When several donors were compared, the shared fraction of clonotypes was about 5% for naive CD4, 3.5% to 4% for naive CD8, more than 2% for memory CD4, and less than 0.5% for memory CD8. Estimated clonotype richness was generally larger for naive than for memory subsets. The genetic and exposure-history diversity represented was limited by the small number of donors. Higher generation probabilities were observed for clonotypes shared by all four sorted-subset donors than for non-shared clonotypes. Sampling was restricted to blood, and TCR repertoires in tissues likely differ from the TCR repertoires found in blood. Even with the large sequencing depth, rarefaction of the sorted-subset datasets indicated that sequencing was incomplete. Pairwise subsampling indicated that sequencing depth was expected to affect the degree of clonotype sharing among donors.

Using the deep immunoSEQ assay, TCR CDR3 regions were amplified from genomic DNA by multiplex PCR. Extracted genomic DNA from each cell subset was distributed evenly across all wells of several immunoSEQ 96-well plates, and each plate was treated as a replicate. For sorted subsets, about 220 ng of genomic DNA, equivalent to 25,000 to 35,000 T cell genomes, went into each replicate PCR. Purified libraries were quantified with a Qubit 3.0 fluorometer, sized on a Bioanalyzer 2100, and re-quantified with the KAPA Library Quantification kit. A separate single-read 150-cycle Illumina NextSeq 550 flow cell was used to sequence each immunoSEQ 96-well plate. For the original study's pipeline: Because only junctional sequences without quality scores were contained in the immunoSEQ output, filtering matching that applied to full-length reads could not be performed. Sequences were annotated with PyIR, a Python wrapper for IgBLAST v1.9, and V/J genes and CDR3 were assigned using IMGT germline references. Any read was removed if the V/J assignment was weak (E-value above 1e-6), the CDR3 was missing, or the read contained stop codons, out-of-frame junctions, or ambiguous translated residues. V3J clonotypes were defined as sequences sharing an identical inferred V gene, J gene, and CDR3 amino acid sequence. Percentage overlap between repertoires was computed as shared unique clonotypes divided by the size of the smaller repertoire. Three approaches were used to assess repertoire richness: RTK rarefaction, the Chao1 estimator, and Recon v2.1 estimates of unobserved clonotypes. Generation probabilities for all TCRbeta clonotypes obtained by the gDNA method from a few donors were computed using OLGA. TCRdb retrieved this table from immuneACCESS and kept in-frame rearrangements only. Not all clones are present; in checked studies, unresolved V genes account for under half, and no reason is known for the remainder. Clone size and V and J calls were adopted from that table, with D and trimming inferred from the DNA. This sample is represented by hundreds of thousands of clones; 74% of them were singletons. 1.7% of the sample is in the top ten clones.

CDR1 SNHLY and CDR2 FYNNEI are derived from the germline V gene. V is pared back by 3 bases and J by 0 bases, with 9 bases lying between the germline termini. Spanning cysteine to phenylalanine, the CDR3 consists of 14 amino acids. Only the CDR3 DNA stays, 42 bases, in frame from base 1. The material sequenced was memory CD4+ T cells sorted from blood. Interpreted using the paper, the cell subset or site label stands for: CD45RA-negative fraction. The sequence was collected from a woman younger than 45 in good health. The chain joins TRBV2 to TRBJ2-7, with no confident D gene call. CDR3 reads: CASSETSTSYEQYF. The DNA is as follows: TGTGCCAGCAGTGAGACATCCACCTCCTACGAGCAGTACTTC. The reference TRBV2 and TRBJ2-7 proteins fill in what lies around the CDR3, so the full variable domain reads EPEVTQTPSHQVTQMGQEVILRCVPISNHLYFYWYRQILGQKVEFLVSFYNNEISEKSEIFDDQFSVERPDGSNFTLKIRSTKLEDSAMYFCASSETSTSYEQYFGPGTRLTVT.